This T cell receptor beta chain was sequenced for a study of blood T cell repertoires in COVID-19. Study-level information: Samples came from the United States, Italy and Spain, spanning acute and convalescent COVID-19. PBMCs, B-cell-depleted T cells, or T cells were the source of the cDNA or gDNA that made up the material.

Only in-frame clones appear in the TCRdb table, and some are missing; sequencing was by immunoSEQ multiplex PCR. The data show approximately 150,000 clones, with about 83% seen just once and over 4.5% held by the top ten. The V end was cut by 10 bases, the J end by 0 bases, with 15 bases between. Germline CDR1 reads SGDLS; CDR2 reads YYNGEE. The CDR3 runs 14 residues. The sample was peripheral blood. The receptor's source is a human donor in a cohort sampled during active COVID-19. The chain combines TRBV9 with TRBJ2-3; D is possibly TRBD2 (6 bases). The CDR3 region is CASQASVSTDTQYF. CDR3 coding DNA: TGTGCCTCACAGGCTAGCGTTAGCACAGATACGCAGTATTTT.